This T cell receptor beta chain comes out of a study of blood T cells in healthy people across ages. With respect to this clonotype: Its antigen is as yet unknown.

Study observations and caveats: Measured against age, TCR beta diversity per million T cells decreased in a roughly linear manner.

The CDR3 has 16 amino acids. Germline lookup yields CDR1 SGHTA and CDR2 FQGNSA. It was with a sample-barcoded 5' primer and a J-beta primer mix that a second PCR of roughly 7 to 12 cycles was run. Each cDNA molecule was tagged by a template-switch adaptor with 12 random nucleotides. TCRdb ran MiXCR on the 5' RACE reads and lists one entry per CDR3 protein. This sample has just over 800,000 distinct CDR3 sequences; less than 80% occur once, and the top ten carry about a quarter. The J gene is TRBJ2-4, the V gene TRBV7-2; 8 bases match TRBD1. The J call is doubtful: the DNA matches TRBJ2-7 better. The receptor was isolated from a man aged 25-40 years in good health. Sequencing was carried out using blood. CDR3 in amino acids: CASSKHGRGRPYEQYF. Written as DNA, the CDR3 is TGTGCCAGCAGCAAGCACGGCAGGGGGCGGCCCTACGAGCAGTACTTC.